Reported below is one T cell receptor beta chain. This specimen belongs to a study of shared clonotypes between healthy human individuals. At the level of the study: Plates per donor: three CD4 naive, three CD4 memory, two CD8 naive, one CD8 memory.

The method was immunoSEQ multiplex PCR; TCRdb's version includes in-frame clones alone and lacks a portion of them. Among around 2,000,000 clones, 85% to 95% were seen once, and the ten largest hold approximately 1.2%. CDR1 is SGHTA and CDR2 is FQGNSA in the germline V gene. The CDR3 runs to 14 residues. Losses at the gene ends were 5 bases for V and 9 bases for J; bases not matched to a gene: 7. Naivety among CD8 cells was defined by CD45RO negativity and positive CCR7 selection, thereby excluding terminally differentiated effector memory CD45RA+ cells. Every one of the donors was a Caucasian adult that lived in Nashville, Tennessee.

Source material: naive CD8+ T cells sorted from blood. The sequence was collected from a man between 18 and 29 years old in good health. V gene TRBV7-2 combines with J gene TRBJ2-1; 10 bases are shared with TRBD1. CDR3 protein: CASSPGTGVGEQFF. The CDR3 DNA reads TGTGCCAGCAGCCCCGGGACAGGGGTCGGTGAGCAGTTCTTC.